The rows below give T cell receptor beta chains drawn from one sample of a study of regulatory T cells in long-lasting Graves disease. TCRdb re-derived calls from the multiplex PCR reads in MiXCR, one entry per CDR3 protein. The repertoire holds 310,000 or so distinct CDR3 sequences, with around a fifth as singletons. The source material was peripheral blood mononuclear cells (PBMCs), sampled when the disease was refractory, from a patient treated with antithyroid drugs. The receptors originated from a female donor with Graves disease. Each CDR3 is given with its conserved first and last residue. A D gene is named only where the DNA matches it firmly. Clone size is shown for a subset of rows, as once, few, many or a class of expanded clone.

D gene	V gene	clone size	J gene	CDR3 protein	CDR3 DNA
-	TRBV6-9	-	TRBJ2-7	CASSCSTGYEQYF	TGTGCCAGCAGTTGCTCGACAGGCTACGAGCAGTACTTC
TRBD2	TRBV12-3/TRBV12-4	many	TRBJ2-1	CASSLEGTSGLNEQFF	TGTGCCAGCAGTTTAGAGGGGACTAGCGGTCTCAATGAGCAGTTCTTC
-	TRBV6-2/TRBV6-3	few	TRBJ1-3	CASRPDGKYSGNTIYF	TGTGCCAGCAGACCCGACGGAAAGTACTCTGGAAACACCATATATTTT
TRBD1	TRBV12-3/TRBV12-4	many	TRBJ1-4	CASSSGTGSEKLFF	TGTGCCAGCAGCTCGGGGACAGGGAGTGAAAAACTGTTTTTT
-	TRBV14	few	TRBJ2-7	CASSQGWGDSYEQYF	TGTGCCAGCAGCCAAGGCTGGGGCGACTCCTACGAGCAGTACTTC
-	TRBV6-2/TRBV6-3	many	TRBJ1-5	CASSDLSNSNQPQHF	TGTGCCAGCAGTGACCTCTCCAATAGCAATCAGCCCCAGCATTTT
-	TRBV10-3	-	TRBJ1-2	CAISESILRMSYYGHTF	TGTGCCATCAGTGAGTCGATTCTTAGGATGTCTTACTATGGCCACACCTTC
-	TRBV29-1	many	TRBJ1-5	CSVDMGEDQPQHF	TGCAGCGTTGATATGGGTGAAGATCAGCCCCAGCATTTT
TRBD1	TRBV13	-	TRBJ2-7	CASSLGDRMITYEQYF	TGTGCCAGCAGCTTAGGGGACAGGATGATAACCTACGAGCAGTACTTC
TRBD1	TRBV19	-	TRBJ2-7	CASSRTGTRDEQYF	TGTGCCAGTAGTAGGACAGGGACGCGCGACGAGCAGTACTTC
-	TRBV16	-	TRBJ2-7	CASSQPGRSYEQYF	TGTGCCAGCAGCCAACCGGGGCGCTCCTACGAGCAGTACTTC
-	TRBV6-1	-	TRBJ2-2	CASRPPGQNTGELFF	TGTGCCAGCCGCCCACCGGGACAGAACACCGGGGAGCTGTTTTTT
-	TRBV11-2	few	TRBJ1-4	CASSPKVDEKLFF	TGTGCCAGCAGCCCCAAGGTAGATGAAAAACTGTTTTTT
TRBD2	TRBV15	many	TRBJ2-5	CATSRTAGGQETQYF	TGTGCCACCAGCAGAACCGCGGGAGGACAAGAGACCCAGTACTTC
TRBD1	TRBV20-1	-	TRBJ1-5	CSARDRQGGQPQHF	TGCAGTGCTAGAGATCGACAGGGAGGTCAGCCCCAGCATTTT
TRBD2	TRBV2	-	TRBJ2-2	CASSAPSGSIGELFF	TGTGCCAGCAGTGCCCCTAGCGGGAGTATCGGGGAGCTGTTTTTT